The rows below give T cell receptor beta chains drawn from one sample of a study of naive and memory T cell subsets. TCRdb reanalysed the UMI-ligation and nested PCR reads using MiXCR and keeps one entry per CDR3 protein. The sample yields 25,000 to 35,000 distinct CDR3 sequences, approximately 6.7% seen once. This specimen was skin, taken from a tuberculin skin test site. The receptors were gathered from an adult in good health. CDR3s leave out the opening cysteine and the closing phenylalanine or tryptophan. A D gene is named only where the DNA matches it firmly.

D gene,J gene,V gene,CDR3 length,CDR3 protein
-,TRBJ2-7,TRBV6-5,12,ASSSRTGTREQY
-,TRBJ2-7,TRBV27,12,ASSYRTRGSQQY
TRBD2,TRBJ2-1,TRBV5-1,14,ASSLETGGAGDEQF
-,TRBJ1-2,TRBV7-9,17,AGSQSNMGRLHQDYGYT
TRBD1,TRBJ1-2,TRBV20-1,14,SATQTDRGTAYGYT
-,TRBJ1-4,TRBV10-2,13,ASSLGTGLSEKLF
TRBD2,TRBJ2-1,TRBV6-2/TRBV6-3,16,ASSYGLAGGYSYNEQF
TRBD1,TRBJ2-2,TRBV12-3/TRBV12-4,13,ASSQTGRGTGELF
-,TRBJ2-4,TRBV18,19,ASSPGFGASRPQTAKNIQY
TRBD2,TRBJ2-1,TRBV2,15,ATPGGLAGTPAREQF
-,TRBJ2-7,TRBV7-9,13,ASSLAPTVSYEQY
TRBD1,TRBJ1-2,TRBV14,13,ASSQEPQGVYGYT
TRBD1,TRBJ2-5,TRBV4-2,15,ASSHGATDREFETQY
-,TRBJ2-3,TRBV11-2,10,ASSSLSDTQY
-,TRBJ2-3,TRBV6-6,11,ASSYSRPGTQY
TRBD1,TRBJ2-2,TRBV5-8,17,ASSLTYRGSGQSTGELF
-,TRBJ2-6,TRBV4-1,14,ASTQGVGPGANVLT
-,TRBJ1-1,TRBV29-1,11,SVDGGVYTEAF
-,TRBJ1-3,TRBV10-3,12,AINPGSSGNTIY
-,TRBJ2-7,TRBV19,12,ASSIEGGAYEQY
-,TRBJ2-1,TRBV9,13,ASSVRIRGDNEQF
-,TRBJ1-5,TRBV9,13,ASSPSGGLNQPQH
-,TRBJ2-3,TRBV27,14,ASSVTSLRCTDTQY
-,TRBJ1-2,TRBV7-9,12,ASSHGDTNYGYT
-,TRBJ2-2,TRBV9,13,ASSQRSGDTGELF
-,TRBJ2-3,TRBV6-5,14,ASSYSMASSTDTQY
-,TRBJ2-7,TRBV20-1,11,SAKDSRSYEQY